This T cell receptor (beta chain) emerged from a study of blood T cells in healthy people across ages. The second PCR ran 7 to 11 cycles with a sample-barcoded 5' primer and J-beta primers. TCRdb called the 5' RACE reads again in MiXCR, with one record for every CDR3 protein. The sample lists fewer than 1 million distinct CDR3 sequences; about 42% were seen once. The CDR3 consists of 15 residues. A note on this clonotype: Its ends do not fully match the called genes, so a read error is possible.

This sequence originates from a man aged 60 to 69 in good health. The sample was blood. The chain joins TRBV12-3 or TRBV12-4 to TRBJ2-2; TRBD2 agrees at 10 bases. The CDR3 spells CASSLAGAPLGELFF. The CDR3 bases are TGTGCCAGCAGTCTAGCGGGGGCCCCACTCGGGGAGCTGTTTTTT.